A single sample gave rise to the 26 T cell receptor beta chains below, sequenced in a study of cytomegalovirus exposure and HLA in healthy donors. 13 Jbeta primers and 60 Vbeta primers were used for the PCR. Using immunoSEQ multiplex PCR, the repertoire was profiled, and TCRdb retains in-frame clones only, with some absent. The sample carries 180,000 or so clones, roughly 8.7% recorded once. Specimen: PBMCs. The receptors originated from a woman aged 25 to 45 in good health and CMV-seropositive.

This clone was picked up a small number of times. CDR3 sequence reads: CASSVGGRTSYEQYF. CDR3 nucleotides: TGTGCCAGCAGCGTGGGGGGGCGTACGTCCTACGAGCAGTACTTC. This rearrangement joins TRBV9 to TRBJ2-7; D is possibly TRBD2 (7 bases). This CDR3 is 15 amino acids long. Germline CDR1 SGDLS, CDR2 YYNGEE. Trimming cost V 2 bases and J 1 base, with 13 bases left between them.

This clone was seen a handful of times. The J gene is TRBJ1-2, the V gene TRBV6-5, with D perhaps TRBD1 (6 bases). V shed 0 bases and J shed 4 bases, with 12 bases lying between them. The CDR3 consists of 15 residues. Germline values: CDR1 MNHEY, CDR2 SVGAGI. Here the CDR3 reads CASSYSSKQGYGYTF. The DNA of the CDR3 is TGTGCCAGCAGTTACTCGTCGAAACAGGGCTATGGCTACACCTTC.

The DNA of the CDR3 is TGCGCCAGCAGCCAAGGGAGCGGGGGGGCCTACGAGCAGTACTTC. This gives the protein CASSQGSGGAYEQYF. The chain employs TRBV4-1 and TRBJ2-7; 10 bases line up with TRBD2. The V gene's germline CDR1 is MGHRA and CDR2 YSYEKL. With V trimmed by 1 base and J by 2 bases, 2 bases remained unmatched. CDR3 length: 15 amino acids.

The chain links TRBV29-1 to TRBJ1-1; 7 nucleotides align to TRBD1. This CDR3 has 13 amino acids. V was clipped by 5 bases and J by 7 bases; unmatched bases: 10. Germline CDR1 and CDR2: SQVTM and ANQGSEA. The CDR3 loop reads CSVLGQNRVEAFF. CDR3 sequence (DNA): TGCAGCGTTTTGGGACAGAACAGGGTTGAAGCTTTCTTT.

The rearrangement links TRBV18 to TRBJ1-2, with D maybe TRBD1 (6 bases). Trimming cost V 5 bases and J 5 bases, with 9 bases left between them. The CDR3 is 12 amino acids. Per the germline V gene, CDR1 is KGHSH and CDR2 is LQKENI. CDR3 DNA sequence: TGTGCCAGCTCAAGACAGGAGTATGGCTACACCTTC. It specifies CASSRQEYGYTF.

This clone has just a few counts. The rearrangement uses TRBV5-1 and TRBJ2-7; TRBD1 matches 7 bases. The CDR3 is 15 residues long. V lost 4 bases to trimming and J lost 0 bases; unmatched junction nucleotides: 7. Germline CDR1 SGHRS, CDR2 YFSETQ. CDR3 residues: CASSLGTDYSYEQYF. The CDR3 nucleotides read TGCGCCAGCAGCCTGGGGACAGACTACTCCTACGAGCAGTACTTC.

This chain connects TRBV4-1 to TRBJ2-3; TRBD1 matches at 7 bases. CDR1 is MGHRA and CDR2 is YSYEKL in the germline V gene. The CDR3 is made up of 15 amino acids. The J segment lost 0 bases and the V segment lost 3 bases, leaving 3 bases of the junction unmatched. CDR3 sequence (DNA): TGCGCCAGCAGCCACTTGACAGGGAGCACAGATACGCAGTATTTT. Residues: CASSHLTGSTDTQYF.

This clone was seen a handful of times. The rearrangement links TRBV9 to TRBJ1-1, with 8 bases matching TRBD1. With 3 bases clipped from V and 1 base from J, the junction kept 2 bases outside the gene matches. Germline assignment: CDR1 SGDLS and CDR2 YYNGEE. CDR3 length equals 14 residues. The CDR3 protein is CASSGGQENTEAFF. The DNA for the CDR3 is TGTGCCAGCAGCGGGGGACAGGAGAACACTGAAGCTTTCTTT.

This clone was seen only a few times. The rearrangement uses TRBV7-9 and TRBJ2-1; 7 nucleotides align to TRBD2. Trimming cost V 3 bases and J 4 bases; bases outside gene matches: 12. CDR1 SEHNR and CDR2 FQNEAQ come from the germline V gene (reference sequence). CDR3 length: 17 amino acids. The chain's CDR3 is CASSFSATSPAYNEQFF. The CDR3 DNA reads as TGTGCCAGCAGCTTCTCCGCGACTAGCCCCGCGTACAATGAGCAGTTCTTC.

The chain uses TRBV5-6 and TRBJ1-2, with a weak D call TRBD1 (5 bases). V was cut by 1 base and J by 7 bases, with 11 bases left in between. The CDR3 covers 13 residues. Germline V gene data show CDR1 as SGHDT and CDR2 as YYEEEE. For the CDR3, the DNA is TGTGCCAGCAGCTTGAACAGGTGGGGTGGCTACACCTTC. It translates to CASSLNRWGGYTF.

This sequence joins TRBV25-1 and TRBJ2-5, with TRBD2 matching over 8 bases. Germline lookup yields CDR1 MGHDK and CDR2 SYGVNS. The CDR3 totals 15 residues. The junction had 9 bases not matched to a gene; V was cut back by 4 bases and J by 5 bases. CDR3 protein: CASSGTGTGGETQYF. For the CDR3, the DNA is TGTGCCAGCAGTGGAACCGGGACGGGAGGGGAGACCCAGTACTTC.

The rearrangement uses TRBV5-1 and TRBJ2-1; 14 bases fit TRBD2. The CDR3 loop spans 15 amino acids. Germline V gives CDR1 SGHRS, CDR2 YFSETQ. Trimming at V came to 4 bases and at J to 6 bases, leaving 3 bases not matched to a gene. CDR3 residues: CASSAGLAGVNEQFF. As DNA, the CDR3 is TGCGCCAGCAGCGCGGGACTAGCGGGAGTCAATGAGCAGTTCTTC.

The chain has TRBV5-1 and TRBJ2-5, with 10 bases that match TRBD1. Germline-derived CDR1 and CDR2 are SGHRS and YFSETQ. The J segment lost 3 bases and the V segment lost 2 bases, leaving 1 base of the junction unmatched. This CDR3 region has 14 residues. CDR3 DNA sequence: TGCGCCAGCAGCTTTGGGACAGGGGAAGAGACCCAGTACTTC. It yields the protein CASSFGTGEETQYF. The full variable domain, rest sourced from reference TRBV5-1 and TRBJ2-5, is KAGVTQTPRYLIKTRGQQVTLSCSPISGHRSVSWYQQTPGQGLQFLFEYFSETQRNKGNFPGRFSGRQFSNSRSEMNVSTLELGDSALYLCASSFGTGEETQYFGPGTRLLVL.

This clone was detected a few times. This sequence joins TRBV11-2 and TRBJ2-3; 7 bases are a match to TRBD2. The J segment lost 1 base and the V segment lost 1 base, leaving 5 bases of the junction unmatched. The CDR3 runs to 16 residues. CDR1 and CDR2 from the germline V gene are SGHAT and FQNNGV. The CDR3 region has the DNA TGTGCCAGCAGCTTAGTTGGCCTAGCGGGCACAGATACGCAGTATTTT. Protein: CASSLVGLAGTDTQYF.

The chain recombines TRBV2 with TRBJ2-4; TRBD1 agrees at 7 bases. Trimming took 8 bases from V and 0 from J; bases not matched to a gene: 4. Germline V lookup: CDR1 SNHLY, CDR2 FYNNEI. The length of the CDR3 is 14 residues. The CDR3 loop reads CASARQGAKNIQYF. In DNA, the CDR3 is TGTGCCAGCGCACGACAGGGAGCCAAAAACATTCAGTACTTC.

There are a few counts of this clone. CDR3 sequence reads: CASSLAQSQETQYF. The CDR3 nucleotides read TGTGCCAGCAGCTTAGCACAGTCCCAAGAGACCCAGTACTTC. The rearrangement links TRBV7-6 to TRBJ2-5; D is unresolved. Trimming pared 0 bases from V and 1 base from J, leaving 6 bases between. Germline V gene data show CDR1 as SGHVS and CDR2 as FNYEAQ. The CDR3 loop spans 14 amino acids.

The sample holds a few counts of this clone. The gene calls are TRBV15 and TRBJ1-4; D unresolved. The CDR3 contains 15 residues. Germline lookup yields CDR1 LNHNV and CDR2 YYDKDF (reference sequence). The V end was cut by 6 bases, the J end by 8 bases, with 19 bases between. CDR3 sequence reads: CATRQRQATGEKLFF. The DNA of the CDR3 is TGTGCCACCAGACAGCGCCAGGCTACGGGAGAAAAACTGTTTTTT.

V and J are TRBV19 and TRBJ1-2; unclear D gene. Germline values: CDR1 LNHDA, CDR2 SQIVND (reference sequence). There are 16 residues in the CDR3. Trimming took off 3 bases at V and 4 bases at J, with 18 bases between the two ends. As DNA, the CDR3 is TGTGCCAGTAGTATCGGTTACGTTGCCCTCTTCTATGGCTACACCTTC. This sequence encodes CASSIGYVALFYGYTF.

In this sample, this clone turned up a few times. The chain has TRBV11-2 and TRBJ1-1; TRBD1 is a possible D gene (6 bases). The V gene's germline CDR1 is SGHAT and CDR2 FQNNGV. The CDR3 is made up of 13 amino acids. V was shortened by 0 bases and J by 9 bases, with 11 bases between the two germline ends. The CDR3 DNA is TGTGCCAGCAGCTTAGATCCGGGGGGCAAAGCTTTCTTT. Translating gives CASSLDPGGKAFF.

This clone was seen more than once but under ten times. This same CDR3 is encoded by further DNA sequences in the sample. This chain connects TRBV5-6 to TRBJ2-1; a weak D match, TRBD1 (5 bases). The CDR3 totals 18 residues. Per germline, CDR1 SGHDT and CDR2 YYEEEE. Between the trimmed V and J ends, which lost 3 bases and 2 bases, there was a span of 21 bases. The CDR3 is CASSSPGRFRVPYNEQFF. The DNA of the CDR3 is TGTGCCAGCAGCTCCCCGGGCCGTTTCAGGGTCCCCTACAATGAGCAGTTCTTC. Full variable domain (missing parts from reference TRBV5-6 and TRBJ2-1): DAGVTQSPTHLIKTRGQQVTLRCSPKSGHDTVSWYQQALGQGPQFIFQYYEEEERQRGNFPDRFSGHQFPNYSSELNVNALLLGDSALYLCASSSPGRFRVPYNEQFFGPGTRLTVL.

This rearrangement joins TRBV6-1 to TRBJ2-7, with 9 bases lining up with TRBD1. Germline V CDR1 and CDR2: MNHNS, SASEGT. This CDR3 comprises 18 residues. Germline trimming cut 2 bases from V and 5 bases from J; bases unmatched to any gene: 16. CDR3 nucleotides: TGTGCCAGCAGTGAATTCGCGGGGTTAATGGACAGGGGAAACGAGCAGTACTTC. Its translation is CASSEFAGLMDRGNEQYF.

This clone was seen a few times. CDR3 nucleotide sequence: TGTGCCAGACAGGGGTACAATGAGCAGTTCTTC. It codes for CARQGYNEQFF. This chain links TRBV6-4 with TRBJ2-1; TRBD1 aligns across 7 bases. The CDR3 is made up of 11 amino acids. V shed 9 bases, J shed 4 bases, and the junction held 0 bases outside the gene matches. The germline gives CDR1 MRHNA, CDR2 SNTAGT.

This clone was seen a handful of times. The CDR3 sequence: CASSPHGVAGGYEQYF. For the CDR3, the DNA is TGCGCCAGCAGCCCGCATGGGGTAGCGGGAGGGTACGAGCAGTACTTC. This chain links TRBV5-1 with TRBJ2-7, with TRBD2 matching over 11 bases. V lost 4 bases to trimming and J lost 4 bases; unmatched junction nucleotides: 10. The germline gives CDR1 SGHRS, CDR2 YFSETQ. This CDR3 region has 16 residues. Using reference TRBV5-1 and TRBJ2-7 for the parts outside the CDR3, the full variable domain is KAGVTQTPRYLIKTRGQQVTLSCSPISGHRSVSWYQQTPGQGLQFLFEYFSETQRNKGNFPGRFSGRQFSNSRSEMNVSTLELGDSALYLCASSPHGVAGGYEQYFGPGTRLTVT.

The chain has TRBV27 and TRBJ2-3; TRBD2 is a possible D gene (5 bases). Gene TRBJ2-5 matches the end of the DNA better, so the J call may be wrong. Per the germline V gene, CDR1 is MNHEY and CDR2 is SMNVEV (reference sequence). There are 13 residues in the CDR3. The CDR3 here is CASSLGAGETQYF. The CDR3 DNA reads as TGTGCCAGCAGTTTAGGTGCGGGAGAGACCCAGTACTTC.

The chain joins TRBV2 to TRBJ1-5; 9 nucleotides agree with TRBD1. V was clipped by 11 bases and J by 4 bases; unmatched bases: 9. Germline CDR1 is SNHLY and CDR2 is FYNNEI. CDR3 length: 14 residues. Here the CDR3 DNA reads TGTGCCTGCACCACCGGGACAGGGAATCAGCCCCAGCATTTT. It codes for CACTTGTGNQPQHF.

There are a few counts of this clone. The J gene is TRBJ2-7, the V gene TRBV19, with D perhaps TRBD2 (6 bases). The germline V gene has CDR1 LNHDA and CDR2 SQIVND (reference sequence). The CDR3 runs 15 residues. V shed 5 bases and J shed 4 bases, with 18 bases lying between them. The CDR3 DNA is TGTGCCAGTAGTCTTCTGGCGGGACCTTCATACGAGCAGTACTTC. Its protein product is CASSLLAGPSYEQYF.